Sequencing of this T cell receptor (beta chain) was carried out in a study of CD8+ T cells in alopecia areata. Alopecia areata patients provided lesional scalp punch biopsies and peripheral blood. It was from PBMCs that CD4+ and CD8+ T cells were sorted. Reverse transcribed after extraction, RNA yielded cDNA as the sequencing template. The data were produced by immunoSEQ multiplex PCR, yet TCRdb's version contains in-frame clones alone and is incomplete. This table holds tens of thousands of clones, around three quarters found once. Germline CDR1 is MNHEY and CDR2 is SVGAGI. The CDR3 totals 16 residues. Trimming removed 1 base from V and 6 bases from J, with 15 bases in between.

Sequences were obtained from NKG2D-low CD8+ T cells sorted from blood. This chain links TRBV6-5 with TRBJ2-2; D may be TRBD2 (5 bases). This receptor was taken from a human donor with alopecia areata. The DNA for the CDR3 is TGTGCCAGCAGTTACTTGGGCAGACTAAGCGCCGGGGAGCTGTTTTTT. Translating gives CASSYLGRLSAGELFF.